The clone carrying this T cell receptor beta chain was seen just once. Its antigen is as yet unknown. The data originate from a study of T cells in tuberculosis. About the research overall: Sequenced TCRs come from CD1B-GMM tetramer-binding T cells.

Adolescents were screened for latent TB by skin test and IGRA. Study-wide findings and caveats: GEM motif frequencies gave 70% accuracy; the GMM repertoire gave about 90%.

V lost 0 bases and J lost 1, with 4 bases in between. This CDR3 spans 13 amino acids. Germline V lookup: CDR1 SGHTS, CDR2 YDEGEE. Produced via immunoSEQ multiplex PCR; TCRdb's table is partial and in-frame only. This repertoire shows about 24,000 clones, around 95% found once; its top ten account for roughly 9%. The chain carries TRBV5-8 and TRBJ1-1; D unclear. The sequence came from a donor aged 10 to 29 with latent tuberculosis or without tuberculosis infection. The source material was PBMCs. CDR3 loop: CASSLVANTEAFF. CDR3 nucleotides: TGTGCCAGCAGCTTGGTGGCGAACACTGAAGCTTTCTTT.